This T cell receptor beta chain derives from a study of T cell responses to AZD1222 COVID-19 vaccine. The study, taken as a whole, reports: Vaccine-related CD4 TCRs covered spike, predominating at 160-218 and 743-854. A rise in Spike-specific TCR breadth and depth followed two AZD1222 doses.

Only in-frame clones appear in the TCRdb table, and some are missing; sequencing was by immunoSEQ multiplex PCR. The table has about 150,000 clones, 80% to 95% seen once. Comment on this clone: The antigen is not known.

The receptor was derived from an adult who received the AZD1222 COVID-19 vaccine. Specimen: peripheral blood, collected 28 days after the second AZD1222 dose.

CDR3 sequence (DNA): TGTGCCAGCAGCTTGAGGGGACAGGGGGCCTTCGAGCAGTACTTC. Protein sequence: CASSLRGQGAFEQYF. This chain connects TRBV5-8 to TRBJ2-7, with TRBD1 identical over 12 bases. CDR1 is SGHTS and CDR2 is YDEGEE in the germline V gene. Trimming cost V 1 base and J 6 bases; bases outside gene matches: 5. The CDR3 length is 15 residues. Drawing the rest from reference TRBV5-8 and TRBJ2-7, the complete variable domain is EAGVTQSPTHLIKTRGQQATLRCSPISGHTSVYWYQQALGLGLQFLLWYDEGEERNRGNFPPRFSGRQFPNYSSELNVNALELEDSALYLCASSLRGQGAFEQYFGPGTRLTVT.